This T cell receptor beta chain was sequenced for a study of molecular identifiers for immune sequencing clone quantification. At the level of the study: For replicates, RNA isolated from around 20,000 or 100,000 naive CD8 cells was divided into five portions, of which four were sequenced.

Concerning this clonotype: The antigen is not known. A much bigger clone sits one base away, suggesting this may be a read error.

General study results and limits: Highly expanded clones may be undercounted when identical TCR molecules share barcodes.

Germline V lookup: CDR1 SGHVS, CDR2 FNYEAQ. This CDR3 is 13 amino acids long. TCRdb processed the PCR reads anew with MiXCR; each CDR3 protein has one entry. The sample lists about 500,000 distinct CDR3 sequences, about 21% occurring once. Sorted naive CD8 T cells, roughly 20,000 to 1,100,000, were sequenced from 10%, 30% or 50% RNA. Naive CD8 T cells were sorted as CD8+CD4-CCR7+CD45RA+. The chain links TRBV7-6 to TRBJ1-1; D is unclear. This sequence was found in a human donor in good health. Some libraries in this study had Jurkat cell RNA spiked in. The specimen was naive CD8+ T cells from blood, with Jurkat cell RNA spiked in. Subset given: FACS-sorted CD8+CD4-CCR7+CD45RA+ naive T cells. DNA of the CDR3: TGTGCCAGCGGCTTAGCGCTATACACTGAAGCTTTCTTT. Residues: CASGLALYTEAFF. The full variable domain, in which reference TRBV7-6 and TRBJ1-1 provide the parts outside the CDR3, is GAGVSQSPRYKVTKRGQDVALRCDPISGHVSLYWYRQALGQGPEFLTYFNYEAQQDKSGLPNDRFSAERPEGSISTLTIQRTEQRDSAMYRCASGLALYTEAFFGQGTRLTVV.